These T cell receptor beta chains were read from a single sample in a study of regulatory and conventional T cells in breast cancer. TCRdb used MiXCR to reprocess the PCR reads, holding one entry per CDR3 protein. The sample gives some 1,200 distinct CDR3 sequences, about 39% of which show up once; under 20% is in the top ten. Sequences were obtained from regulatory T cells from blood. Every receptor here comes from a female donor with breast cancer. CDR3s include the opening cysteine and the closing phenylalanine or tryptophan. The D gene is left open where the match is weak. The size entry is marked missing in some rows and otherwise reads once, few, many or a size class.

CDR3 DNA: TGTGCCAGCAACGTCCCTCGATCCGCCGAGGGATACTTC
CDR3 protein: CASNVPRSAEGYF
CDR3 length: 13
J gene: TRBJ2-5
D gene: -
clone size: -
V gene: TRBV6-4

CDR3 DNA: TGCAGTGCTTCTACAGGGGGCCGAGAGACCCAGTACTTC
CDR3 protein: CSASTGGRETQYF
CDR3 length: 13
J gene: TRBJ2-5
D gene: TRBD1
clone size: few
V gene: TRBV20-1

CDR3 DNA: TGCAGCGCGTCGGACTGGAACACTGAAGCTTTCTTT
CDR3 protein: CSASDWNTEAFF
CDR3 length: 12
J gene: TRBJ1-1
D gene: -
clone size: few
V gene: TRBV29-1

CDR3 DNA: TGTGCCACCAGCAGAGGGACAGGGAAGACCTATGGCTACACCTTC
CDR3 protein: CATSRGTGKTYGYTF
CDR3 length: 15
J gene: TRBJ1-2
D gene: TRBD1
clone size: -
V gene: TRBV15

CDR3 DNA: TGTGCCAGCAGTTACGGGGGCAGGAGGAACACTGAAGCTTTCTTT
CDR3 protein: CASSYGGRRNTEAFF
CDR3 length: 15
J gene: TRBJ1-1
D gene: -
clone size: -
V gene: TRBV6-2/TRBV6-3

CDR3 DNA: TGTGCCAGCAGTTATTATCTCAACCTGTACAATGAGCAGTTCTTC
CDR3 protein: CASSYYLNLYNEQFF
CDR3 length: 15
J gene: TRBJ2-1
D gene: -
clone size: -
V gene: TRBV12-3/TRBV12-4

CDR3 DNA: TGTGCCAGCAGTGAGGGACTTAAAGAGACCCAGTACTTC
CDR3 protein: CASSEGLKETQYF
CDR3 length: 13
J gene: TRBJ2-5
D gene: -
clone size: -
V gene: TRBV12-3/TRBV12-4

CDR3 DNA: TGTGCCAGCAGCTTAGGGAGCACAGATACGCAGTATTTT
CDR3 protein: CASSLGSTDTQYF
CDR3 length: 13
J gene: TRBJ2-3
D gene: -
clone size: large
V gene: TRBV7-3

CDR3 DNA: TGTGCCAGCTCACCAGAGTTGCGGTACGGCTACACCTTC
CDR3 protein: CASSPELRYGYTF
CDR3 length: 13
J gene: TRBJ1-2
D gene: -
clone size: -
V gene: TRBV18

CDR3 DNA: TGCAGTGCTAGAGATAGAGGGGGTGGAAACACCATATATTTT
CDR3 protein: CSARDRGGGNTIYF
CDR3 length: 14
J gene: TRBJ1-3
D gene: -
clone size: -
V gene: TRBV20-1

CDR3 DNA: TGTGCCAGCAGCTTAGGGCCCTTAGGGGAAACGTCTGGAAACACCATATATTTT
CDR3 protein: CASSLGPLGETSGNTIYF
CDR3 length: 18
J gene: TRBJ1-3
D gene: -
clone size: -
V gene: TRBV7-2

CDR3 DNA: TGTGCCAGCAGCTTCGCAGGGGTCTCCTACAATGAGCAGTTCTTC
CDR3 protein: CASSFAGVSYNEQFF
CDR3 length: 15
J gene: TRBJ2-1
D gene: -
clone size: few
V gene: TRBV7-9

CDR3 DNA: TGTGCCAGCCATGGGCGTCTGAACACTGAAGCTTTCTTT
CDR3 protein: CASHGRLNTEAFF
CDR3 length: 13
J gene: TRBJ1-1
D gene: -
clone size: once
V gene: TRBV6-5

CDR3 DNA: TGTGCCAGCAGAGTGACAGGGCCCAATGAGCAGTTCTTC
CDR3 protein: CASRVTGPNEQFF
CDR3 length: 13
J gene: TRBJ2-1
D gene: TRBD1
clone size: -
V gene: TRBV6-5

CDR3 DNA: TGTGCCAGCAGTTATACCCTCGTCGAGCAGTACTTC
CDR3 protein: CASSYTLVEQYF
CDR3 length: 12
J gene: TRBJ2-7
D gene: -
clone size: -
V gene: TRBV28

CDR3 DNA: TGCAGCGTTGAAGACCTCCCCCAGCAGTTCTTC
CDR3 protein: CSVEDLPQQFF
CDR3 length: 11
J gene: TRBJ2-1
D gene: -
clone size: -
V gene: TRBV29-1

CDR3 DNA: TGCGCCAGCAGTTCGACAGCCTCCCAAGAGACCCAGTACTTC
CDR3 protein: CASSSTASQETQYF
CDR3 length: 14
J gene: TRBJ2-5
D gene: -
clone size: few
V gene: TRBV5-1

CDR3 DNA: TGCGCCAGCAGTCGACAGGTTCTTACCTACGAGCAGTACTTC
CDR3 protein: CASSRQVLTYEQYF
CDR3 length: 14
J gene: TRBJ2-7
D gene: -
clone size: large
V gene: TRBV10-2

CDR3 DNA: TGTGCCAGGACCTGGGGCAATCAGCCCCAGCATTTT
CDR3 protein: CARTWGNQPQHF
CDR3 length: 12
J gene: TRBJ1-5
D gene: -
clone size: -
V gene: TRBV2

CDR3 DNA: TGTGCCACCAGTGAGACCGACCAGACAGGGGCCTATGGCTACACCTTC
CDR3 protein: CATSETDQTGAYGYTF
CDR3 length: 16
J gene: TRBJ1-2
D gene: TRBD1
clone size: once
V gene: TRBV24-1

CDR3 DNA: TGCAGTGCTAGCGCAAATGGGGGCAGGACTAACTATGGCTACACCTTC
CDR3 protein: CSASANGGRTNYGYTF
CDR3 length: 16
J gene: TRBJ1-2
D gene: -
clone size: few
V gene: TRBV20-1

CDR3 DNA: TGCAGTGCTCCCCGGGACAGCTACGAGCAGTACTTC
CDR3 protein: CSAPRDSYEQYF
CDR3 length: 12
J gene: TRBJ2-7
D gene: TRBD1
clone size: few
V gene: TRBV20-1

CDR3 DNA: TGCAGCGTTGAGGCGGCTAGCGACCGCACAGATACGCAGTATTTT
CDR3 protein: CSVEAASDRTDTQYF
CDR3 length: 15
J gene: TRBJ2-3
D gene: -
clone size: once
V gene: TRBV29-1

CDR3 DNA: TGTGCCAGCAGCTTAGGAGCGGCAGAGGGGGAGACCCAGTACTTC
CDR3 protein: CASSLGAAEGETQYF
CDR3 length: 15
J gene: TRBJ2-5
D gene: -
clone size: -
V gene: TRBV11-1